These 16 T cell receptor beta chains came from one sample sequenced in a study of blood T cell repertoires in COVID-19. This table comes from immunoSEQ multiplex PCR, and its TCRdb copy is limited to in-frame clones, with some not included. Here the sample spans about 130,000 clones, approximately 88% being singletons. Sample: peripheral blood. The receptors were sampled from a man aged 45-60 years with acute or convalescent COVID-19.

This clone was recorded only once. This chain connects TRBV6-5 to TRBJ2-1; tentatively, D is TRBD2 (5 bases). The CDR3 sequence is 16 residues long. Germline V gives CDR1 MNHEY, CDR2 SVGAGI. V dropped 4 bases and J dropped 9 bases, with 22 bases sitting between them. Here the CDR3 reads CASSSERAGGKVEQFF. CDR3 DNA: TGTGCCAGCAGTTCCGAAAGGGCGGGTGGGAAAGTTGAGCAGTTCTTC.

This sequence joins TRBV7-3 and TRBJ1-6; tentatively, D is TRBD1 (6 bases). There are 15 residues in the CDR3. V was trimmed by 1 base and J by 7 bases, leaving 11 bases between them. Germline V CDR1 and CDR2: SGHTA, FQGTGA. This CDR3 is CASSLNAGANSPLHF. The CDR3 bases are TGTGCCAGCAGCTTAAACGCAGGGGCCAATTCACCCCTCCACTTT. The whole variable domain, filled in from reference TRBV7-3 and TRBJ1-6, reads GAGVSQTPSNKVTEKGKYVELRCDPISGHTALYWYRQSLGQGPEFLIYFQGTGAADDSGLPNDRFFAVRPEGSVSTLKIQRTERGDSAVYLCASSLNAGANSPLHFGNGTRLTVT.

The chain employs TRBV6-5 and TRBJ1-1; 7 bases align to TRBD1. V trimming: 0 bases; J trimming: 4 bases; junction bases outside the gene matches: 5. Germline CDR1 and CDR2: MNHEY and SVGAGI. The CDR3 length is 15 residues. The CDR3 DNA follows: TGTGCCAGCAGTTACTCGGCACAGGGGAGCACTGAAGCTTTCTTT. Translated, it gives CASSYSAQGSTEAFF.

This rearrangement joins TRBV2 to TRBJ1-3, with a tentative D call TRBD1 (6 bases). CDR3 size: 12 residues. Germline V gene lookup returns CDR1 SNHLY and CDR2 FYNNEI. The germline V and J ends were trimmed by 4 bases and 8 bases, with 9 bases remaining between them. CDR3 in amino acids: CASSAQGDTIYF. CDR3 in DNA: TGTGCCAGCAGTGCACAGGGTGACACCATATATTTT.

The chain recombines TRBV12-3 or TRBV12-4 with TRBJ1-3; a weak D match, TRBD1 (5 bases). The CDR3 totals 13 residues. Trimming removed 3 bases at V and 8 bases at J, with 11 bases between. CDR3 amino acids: CASSFQGEYTIYF. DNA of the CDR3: TGTGCCAGCAGTTTCCAGGGCGAGTACACCATATATTTT.

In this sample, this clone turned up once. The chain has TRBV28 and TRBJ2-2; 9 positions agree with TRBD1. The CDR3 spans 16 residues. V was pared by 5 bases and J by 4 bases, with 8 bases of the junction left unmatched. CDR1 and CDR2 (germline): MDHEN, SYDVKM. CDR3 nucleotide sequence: TGTGCCAGCAGTCCCCTCACAGGGGGCCCCACCGGGGAGCTGTTTTTT. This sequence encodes CASSPLTGGPTGELFF.

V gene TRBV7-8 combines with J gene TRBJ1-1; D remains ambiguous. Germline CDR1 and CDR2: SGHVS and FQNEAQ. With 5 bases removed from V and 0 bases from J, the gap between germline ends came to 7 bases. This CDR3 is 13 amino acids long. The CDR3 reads CASSAQLNTEAFF. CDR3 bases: TGTGCCAGCAGCGCACAATTGAACACTGAAGCTTTCTTT.

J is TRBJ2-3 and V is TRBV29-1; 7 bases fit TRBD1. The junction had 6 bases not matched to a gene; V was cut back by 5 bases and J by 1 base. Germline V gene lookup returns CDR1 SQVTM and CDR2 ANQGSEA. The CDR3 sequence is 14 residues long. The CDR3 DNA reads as TGCAGCGTTAGACAGGGAATTGGCACAGATACGCAGTATTTT. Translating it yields CSVRQGIGTDTQYF.

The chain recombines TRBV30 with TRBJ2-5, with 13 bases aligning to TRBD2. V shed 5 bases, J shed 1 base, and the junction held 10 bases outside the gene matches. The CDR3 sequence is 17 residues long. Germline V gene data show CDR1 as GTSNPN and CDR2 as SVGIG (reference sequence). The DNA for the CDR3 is TGTGCCTGGGACCCGTATCGGACTAGCGGGGGCCAAGAGACCCAGTACTTC. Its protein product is CAWDPYRTSGGQETQYF.

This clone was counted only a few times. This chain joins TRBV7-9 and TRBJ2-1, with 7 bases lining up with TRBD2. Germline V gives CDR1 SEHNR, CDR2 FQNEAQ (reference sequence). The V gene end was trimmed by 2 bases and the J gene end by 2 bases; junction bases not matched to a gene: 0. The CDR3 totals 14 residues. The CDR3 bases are TGTGCCAGCAGCTTAAGCGGGGCCTACAATGAGCAGTTCTTC. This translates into CASSLSGAYNEQFF.

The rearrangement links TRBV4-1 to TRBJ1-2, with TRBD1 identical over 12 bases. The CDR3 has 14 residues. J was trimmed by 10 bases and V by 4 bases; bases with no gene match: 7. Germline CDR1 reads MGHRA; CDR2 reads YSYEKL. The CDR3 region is CASSPGGTGGFYTF. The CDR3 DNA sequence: TGCGCCAGCAGCCCAGGCGGGACAGGGGGCTTCTACACCTTC.

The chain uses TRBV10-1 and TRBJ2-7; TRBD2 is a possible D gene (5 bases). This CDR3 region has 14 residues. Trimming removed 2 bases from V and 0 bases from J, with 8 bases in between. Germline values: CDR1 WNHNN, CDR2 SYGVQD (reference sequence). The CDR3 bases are TGCGCCAGCAGTGAGAGCGGATTCTCCTACGAGCAGTACTTC. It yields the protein CASSESGFSYEQYF.

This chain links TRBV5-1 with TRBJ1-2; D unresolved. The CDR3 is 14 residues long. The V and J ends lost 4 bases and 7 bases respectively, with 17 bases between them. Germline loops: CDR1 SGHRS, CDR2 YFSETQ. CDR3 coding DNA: TGCGCCAGCAGCCTTGGAACGGGAGTAGGTGGCTACACCTTC. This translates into CASSLGTGVGGYTF.

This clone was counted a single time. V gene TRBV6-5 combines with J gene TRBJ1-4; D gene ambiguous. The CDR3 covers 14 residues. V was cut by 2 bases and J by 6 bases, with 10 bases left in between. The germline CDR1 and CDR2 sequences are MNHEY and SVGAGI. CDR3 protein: CASSYERADEKLFF. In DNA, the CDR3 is TGTGCCAGCAGTTACGAGAGGGCCGATGAAAAACTGTTTTTT.

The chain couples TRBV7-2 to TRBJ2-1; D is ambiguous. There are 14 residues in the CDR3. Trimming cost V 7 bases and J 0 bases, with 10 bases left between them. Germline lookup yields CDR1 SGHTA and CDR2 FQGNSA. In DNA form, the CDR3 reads TGTGCCAGCATCGTGGGCAGCTCCTACAATGAGCAGTTCTTC. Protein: CASIVGSSYNEQFF.

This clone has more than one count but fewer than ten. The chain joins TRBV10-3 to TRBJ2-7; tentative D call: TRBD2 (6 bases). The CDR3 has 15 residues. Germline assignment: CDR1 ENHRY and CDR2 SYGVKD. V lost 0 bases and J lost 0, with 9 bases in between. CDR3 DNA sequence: TGTGCCATCAGTGAGTCGACGGGGGTCTCCTACGAGCAGTACTTC. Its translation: CAISESTGVSYEQYF.